These 15 T cell receptor beta chains originate from one sample sequenced in a study of CD8+ T cells in alopecia areata. Sequencing relied on a cDNA template that was reverse transcribed from extracted RNA. Data came from immunoSEQ multiplex PCR; TCRdb stores just in-frame clones and leaves some out. The data show some 190,000 clones, 51% seen once. This sample's treatment: oral pan-JAK inhibitor, 5-10 mg twice daily. The source material was CD8+ T cells sorted from blood, sampled at week 52, from a patient treated with tofacitinib. These receptors were taken from a human donor with alopecia areata.

The chain links TRBV4-1 to TRBJ2-7; 10 nucleotides align to TRBD1. V was pared by 1 base and J by 2 bases, with 5 bases of the junction left unmatched. From germline, CDR1 is MGHRA and CDR2 YSYEKL. The CDR3 extends over 16 amino acids. In DNA form, the CDR3 reads TGCGCCAGCAGCCAAGGCTCCGGGACAGGGGCCTACGAGCAGTACTTC. Translation: CASSQGSGTGAYEQYF.

J is TRBJ2-1 and V is TRBV23-1; 7 bases map to TRBD1. TRBV23-1 has ORF status, its function being uncertain. Unmatched junction bases numbered 8, after V lost 1 base and J lost 2 bases. This CDR3 comprises 17 residues. The CDR3 reads CASSQFPKTGPYNEQFF. In DNA form, the CDR3 reads TGCGCCAGCAGTCAATTTCCAAAGACAGGGCCCTACAATGAGCAGTTCTTC.

The V gene is TRBV2, the J gene TRBJ1-6; D remains ambiguous. Trimming removed 10 bases from V and 2 bases from J, with 15 bases in between. The CDR3 sequence is 15 residues long. CDR1 is SNHLY, CDR2 FYNNEI, per germline. CDR3 sequence reads: CAILPQETYNSPLHF. The CDR3 nucleotides read TGTGCCATCTTGCCCCAAGAGACCTATAATTCACCCCTCCACTTT.

V and J are TRBV7-9 and TRBJ2-1; D may be TRBD1 or TRBD2 (5 bases each). Looked up from germline, CDR1 is SEHNR and CDR2 is FQNEAQ (reference sequence). V was cut by 4 bases and J by 3 bases, with 13 bases left in between. This CDR3 has 15 residues. The CDR3 protein is CASSSQGGGYNEQFF. The CDR3 nucleotides read TGTGCCAGCAGCTCCCAGGGTGGAGGCTACAATGAGCAGTTCTTC.

The chain's CDR3 is CASSQGDDSWAEAFF. The CDR3 nucleotides are TGCGCCAGCAGCCAAGGTGACGACAGTTGGGCTGAAGCTTTCTTT. The chain employs TRBV4-3 and TRBJ1-1; D perhaps matches TRBD1 (5 bases). The CDR3 has 15 residues. V gave up 1 base and J gave up 6 bases, with 15 bases separating them. The germline V gene has CDR1 LGHNA and CDR2 YSLEER.

This clone appeared a few times. The chain has TRBV9 and TRBJ2-7; 9 bases are a match to TRBD1. V shed 4 bases and J 2 bases; nucleotides not matched to a gene: 13. Germline V lookup: CDR1 SGDLS, CDR2 YYNGEE. The CDR3 length is 17 residues. The CDR3 DNA reads TGTGCCAGCAGCTCACATCCCCGGACAGGGGCCACCTACGAGCAGTACTTC. Protein product: CASSSHPRTGATYEQYF.

This clone was observed a handful of times. The chain joins TRBV4-2 to TRBJ2-1; D gene uncertain. V was pared by 1 base and J by 0 bases, with 13 bases between. The CDR3 has 17 amino acids. CDR1 and CDR2 (germline): LGHNA, YNFKEQ. CDR3 region: CASSQGWSRSSYNEQFF. The CDR3 bases are TGTGCCAGCAGCCAAGGTTGGTCCAGGAGCTCCTACAATGAGCAGTTCTTC.

This clone was detected only a few times. The chain is built from TRBV7-9 and TRBJ2-1; possible D gene TRBD1, 5 bases. From germline, CDR1 is SEHNR and CDR2 FQNEAQ (reference sequence). The CDR3 sequence is 16 residues long. V lost 2 bases and J 4 bases, leaving 15 bases between the germline ends. The CDR3 DNA reads TGTGCCAGCAGCTTAAGGGGTCGGAGCATTTACAATGAGCAGTTCTTC. Translating gives CASSLRGRSIYNEQFF.

This clone was observed a handful of times. The V and J genes are TRBV30 and TRBJ2-3, with D unclear. Looked up from germline, CDR1 is GTSNPN and CDR2 is SVGIG (reference sequence). V lost 1 base to trimming and J lost 0 bases, with 5 bases between them. The CDR3 totals 13 residues. CDR3 DNA: TGTGCCTGGAGTGATAGGAGCACAGATACGCAGTATTTT. It codes for CAWSDRSTDTQYF. Filled out from reference TRBV30 and TRBJ2-3, the complete variable domain reads SQTIHQWPATLVQPVGSPLSLECTVEGTSNPNLYWYRQAAGRGLQLLFYSVGIGQISSEVPQNLSASRPQDRQFILSSKKLLLSDSGFYLCAWSDRSTDTQYFGPGTRLTVL.

The chain employs TRBV7-3 and TRBJ2-7; tentatively, D is TRBD1 (5 bases). Germline loops: CDR1 SGHTA, CDR2 FQGTGA. V was clipped by 3 bases and J by 3 bases, with 9 bases between them. The CDR3 has 13 residues. The CDR3 sequence: CASSFDRDYEQYF. For the CDR3, the DNA is TGTGCCAGCAGCTTTGACAGAGACTACGAGCAGTACTTC.

The chain links TRBV30 to TRBJ1-2, with D possibly TRBD1 on 5 matching bases. The CDR3 covers 15 residues. Trimming pared 3 bases from V and 2 bases from J, leaving 16 bases between. Germline V gene lookup returns CDR1 GTSNPN and CDR2 SVGIG (reference sequence). The CDR3 bases are TGTGCCTGGAGCAGGGAGCGGGGCTTAAACTATGGCTACACCTTC. Its protein product is CAWSRERGLNYGYTF.

This clone was seen a few times. The chain combines TRBV7-9 with TRBJ2-4; D ambiguous. Germline V lookup: CDR1 SEHNR, CDR2 FQNEAQ (reference sequence). The CDR3 has 11 residues. Trimming removed 1 base from V and 8 bases from J, with 3 bases in between. Here the CDR3 reads CASSLEDIQYF. The DNA for the CDR3 is TGTGCCAGCAGCTTAGAGGACATTCAGTACTTC.

This clone was observed a handful of times. This chain links TRBV4-1 with TRBJ2-7; maybe TRBD1 (6 bases). The V end was cut by 5 bases, the J end by 0 bases, with 11 bases between. The CDR3 is 14 amino acids. Germline CDR1 MGHRA, CDR2 YSYEKL. CDR3 in amino acids: CASSIRDNSYEQYF. The CDR3 nucleotides are TGCGCCAGCAGCATCCGGGACAACTCCTACGAGCAGTACTTC.

The rearrangement uses TRBV13 and TRBJ2-7; 7 nucleotides line up with TRBD1. This CDR3 is 14 amino acids long. Trimming at V came to 3 bases and at J to 4 bases, leaving 6 bases not matched to a gene. The V gene's germline CDR1 is PRHDT and CDR2 FYEKMQ (reference sequence). The CDR3 loop is CASSFDRDGYEQYF. As DNA, the CDR3 is TGTGCCAGCAGCTTCGACAGGGACGGATACGAGCAGTACTTC.

This clone was recorded once. The gene calls are TRBV11-3 and TRBJ2-1; no clear D. Germline loops: CDR1 SGHNT, CDR2 YENEEA. The CDR3 sequence is 13 residues long. V was trimmed by 6 bases and J by 12 bases, leaving 18 bases between them. The CDR3 here is CASSLDPSFPQFF. The DNA of the CDR3 is TGTGCCAGCAGTCTCGACCCGTCTTTTCCGCAGTTCTTC.